The 20 T cell receptor beta chains below were found in one sample sequenced in a study of cytomegalovirus exposure and HLA in healthy donors. Use of 60 Vbeta and 13 Jbeta primers characterized the PCR. Sequenced by immunoSEQ multiplex PCR; TCRdb stores in-frame clones only, minus some. The table records around 150,000 clones, roughly four fifths of them present only once. The sequenced material came from PBMCs. These receptors were taken from a man aged 50 to 60 in good health and CMV-seropositive.

The chain employs TRBV30 and TRBJ2-3, with 7 bases identical to TRBD2. CDR3 length: 14 residues. After removal of 3 bases from V and 5 bases from J, the junction contained 8 bases not matched to a gene. Germline loops: CDR1 GTSNPN, CDR2 SVGIG (reference sequence). Here the CDR3 DNA reads TGTGCCTGGAGGGCCGCGGGAGCTGTAGATACGCAGTATTTT. Its translation: CAWRAAGAVDTQYF.

The gene calls are TRBV7-6 and TRBJ2-1; tentatively, D is TRBD2 (6 bases). This CDR3 has 19 residues. CDR1 is SGHVS, CDR2 FNYEAQ, per germline. Trimming removed 5 bases at V and 1 base at J, with 24 bases between. This CDR3 is CASSHPIPRGAGSYNEQFF. The CDR3 nucleotides are TGTGCCAGCAGCCATCCTATTCCGAGGGGCGCGGGATCCTACAATGAGCAGTTCTTC. Using reference TRBV7-6 and TRBJ2-1 for the parts outside the CDR3, the full variable domain is GAGVSQSPRYKVTKRGQDVALRCDPISGHVSLYWYRQALGQGPEFLTYFNYEAQQDKSGLPNDRFSAERPEGSISTLTIQRTEQRDSAMYRCASSHPIPRGAGSYNEQFFGPGTRLTVL.

The CDR3 spells CASSILGPPNEKLFF. CDR3 nucleotides: TGTGCCAGTAGTATACTGGGGCCGCCTAATGAAAAACTGTTTTTT. The chain couples TRBV19 to TRBJ1-4, with D possibly being TRBD1 (5 bases). The CDR3 extends over 15 amino acids. The germline V gene encodes CDR1 LNHDA and CDR2 SQIVND (reference sequence). Trimming took off 2 bases at V and 3 bases at J, with 10 bases between the two ends.

The rearrangement uses TRBV5-4 and TRBJ2-7; D may be TRBD2 (6 bases). Germline V CDR1 and CDR2: SGHNT, YYREEE (reference sequence). Trimming left V 4 bases short and J 5 bases short, with 13 bases between. There are 13 residues in the CDR3. In nucleotides, the CDR3 is TGTGCCAGCAGCCTCTCGGGAGTGGACGAGCAGTACTTC. This sequence encodes CASSLSGVDEQYF.

CDR3 region: CATSRDLAGQGLTRGTDTQYF. In DNA form, the CDR3 reads TGTGCCACCAGCAGAGATCTAGCGGGACAGGGGCTAACCCGAGGCACAGATACGCAGTATTTT. The chain couples TRBV15 to TRBJ2-3; D may be TRBD1 (10 bases). V lost 0 bases and J 1 base, leaving 26 bases between the germline ends. From germline, CDR1 is LNHNV and CDR2 YYDKDF (reference sequence). The CDR3 contains 21 residues. Supplemented by reference TRBV15 and TRBJ2-3, the full variable domain reads DAMVIQNPRYQVTQFGKPVTLSCSQTLNHNVMYWYQQKSSQAPKLLFHYYDKDFNNEADTPDNFQSRRPNTSFCFLDIRSPGLGDTAMYLCATSRDLAGQGLTRGTDTQYFGPGTRLTVL.

This clone came up a few times. This chain links TRBV29-1 with TRBJ1-1, with D perhaps TRBD1 (6 bases). Trimming pared 4 bases from V and 4 bases from J, leaving 16 bases between. This CDR3 comprises 14 residues. Germline V gene sequence: CDR1 SQVTM, CDR2 ANQGSEA. The DNA of the CDR3 is TGCAGCGTTGGAAAACAGGGAGGGAGCACTGAAGCTTTCTTT. Protein: CSVGKQGGSTEAFF.

In this sample, this clone turned up a few times. The chain carries TRBV11-3 and TRBJ2-3; 9 positions match TRBD1. J lost 2 bases, V lost 4 bases, and 10 bases had no gene match. The CDR3 totals 17 residues. The germline V gene encodes CDR1 SGHNT and CDR2 YENEEA. The CDR3 loop reads CASSSTDRGTFTDTQYF. The CDR3, as DNA: TGTGCCAGCAGCTCAACCGACAGGGGGACCTTCACAGATACGCAGTATTTT.

On this clone: The sample holds other DNA sequences that translate to the same CDR3. The chain links TRBV28 to TRBJ2-7; D uncertain. The CDR3 has 12 residues. Deletions cut 2 bases from V and 6 bases from J, with 8 bases between. CDR1 is MDHEN, CDR2 SYDVKM, per germline. The chain's CDR3 is CASSLDSSEQYF. CDR3 in DNA: TGTGCCAGCAGTTTAGATTCGAGCGAGCAGTACTTC.

The J gene is TRBJ1-2, the V gene TRBV5-4, with TRBD1 identical over 9 bases. Germline CDR1 reads SGHNT; CDR2 reads YYREEE (reference sequence). The CDR3 consists of 15 residues. Trimming took 4 bases from V and 5 from J; bases not matched to a gene: 9. The CDR3, as DNA: TGTGCCAGCAGCCTCGGGACAGGGTCTTGGTATGGCTACACCTTC. Translating gives CASSLGTGSWYGYTF.

The chain joins TRBV9 to TRBJ2-2, with D tentatively TRBD1 (5 bases). V was cut by 1 base and J by 1 base, with 8 bases left in between. The CDR3 contains 15 residues. CDR1 SGDLS and CDR2 YYNGEE come from the germline V gene. CDR3 sequence (DNA): TGTGCCAGCAGCGTACGGACACTGAACACCGGGGAGCTGTTTTTT. Amino acid sequence: CASSVRTLNTGELFF.

The V and J genes are TRBV11-2 and TRBJ2-1; tentatively, D is TRBD1 (5 bases). CDR1 and CDR2 (germline): SGHAT, FQNNGV. V shed 3 bases and J shed 9 bases, with 15 bases lying between them. The CDR3 covers 14 residues. CDR3 sequence (DNA): TGTGCCAGCAGCTTCCGTAGGGGATCGGGTGAGCAGTTCTTC. Amino acids: CASSFRRGSGEQFF. Together with reference TRBV11-2 and TRBJ2-1, the CDR3 gives the full variable domain: EAGVAQSPRYKIIEKRQSVAFWCNPISGHATLYWYQQILGQGPKLLIQFQNNGVVDDSQLPKDRFSAERLKGVDSTLKIQPAKLEDSAVYLCASSFRRGSGEQFFGPGTRLTVL.

The rearrangement joins TRBV7-2 to TRBJ1-2; D uncertain. Germline assignment: CDR1 SGHTA and CDR2 FQGNSA. The CDR3 spans 15 residues. Trimming cost V 5 bases and J 5 bases, with 18 bases left between them. The CDR3 region has the DNA TGTGCCAGCAGCCCAGCCCATGGCCAGGTGTATGGCTACACCTTC. Encoded protein: CASSPAHGQVYGYTF.

The chain employs TRBV11-2 and TRBJ1-1; D is unresolved. The CDR3 runs 13 residues. The V gene lost 5 bases and the J gene lost 3 bases, with 10 bases spanning the gap. Germline V gene data show CDR1 as SGHAT and CDR2 as FQNNGV. This CDR3 reads CASSLSADTEAFF. The DNA of the CDR3 is TGTGCCAGCAGCCTTTCGGCGGACACTGAAGCTTTCTTT.

The chain employs TRBV7-6 and TRBJ2-7; the match to TRBD1 covers 8 bases. The CDR3 is 16 amino acids. The germline V gene encodes CDR1 SGHVS and CDR2 FNYEAQ. Trimming took 5 bases from V and 5 from J; bases not matched to a gene: 14. In DNA, the CDR3 is TGTGCCAGCAGCCCCGGCCAAGGACAGGGAGCTAACGAGCAGTACTTC. Translated: CASSPGQGQGANEQYF.

This clone has just a few counts. The chain employs TRBV6-5 and TRBJ2-7; 10 bases fit TRBD1. Germline CDR1 MNHEY, CDR2 SVGAGI. The V and J ends lost 6 bases and 4 bases, in that order; junction bases with no gene match: 6. The CDR3 is 14 amino acids. The CDR3, as DNA: TGTGCCAGCAGCCGGGACAGGGGTATGTACGAGCAGTACTTC. Its translation: CASSRDRGMYEQYF.

The chain couples TRBV19 to TRBJ2-5, with 8 bases matching TRBD2. Looked up from germline, CDR1 is LNHDA and CDR2 is SQIVND (reference sequence). The junction had 9 bases not matched to a gene; V was cut back by 3 bases and J by 3 bases. The length of the CDR3 is 16 residues. The CDR3 bases are TGTGCCAGTAGTATTGAGTCGGGTAGCGGGGAAGAGACCCAGTACTTC. It yields the protein CASSIESGSGEETQYF.

The chain uses TRBV7-2 and TRBJ2-1, with 8 bases that match TRBD1. V was clipped by 2 bases and J by 6 bases; unmatched bases: 15. Germline loops: CDR1 SGHTA, CDR2 FQGNSA. This CDR3 has 18 amino acids. CDR3 sequence (DNA): TGTGCCAGCAGCTTAATATTAGGGATGGGACAGGCCTTCAATGAGCAGTTCTTC. As protein: CASSLILGMGQAFNEQFF.

In this sample, this clone turned up a few times. J is TRBJ2-1 and V is TRBV19, with TRBD2 matching 8 bases. The CDR3 extends over 15 amino acids. V trimming: 1 base; J trimming: 9 bases; junction bases outside the gene matches: 8. Germline CDR1 and CDR2: LNHDA and SQIVND (reference sequence). The CDR3 protein is CASSIARGGTPEQFF. The CDR3 DNA reads TGTGCCAGTAGTATAGCTCGCGGGGGGACCCCTGAGCAGTTCTTC.

The CDR3 coding sequence is TGTGCCAGCAGCCCGGACAGTAATTATGGCTACACCTTC. Amino acids: CASSPDSNYGYTF. The chain recombines TRBV2 with TRBJ1-2, with D possibly matching TRBD1 (6 bases). Trimming stripped 6 bases from V and 5 bases from J, with 13 bases between. The CDR3 consists of 13 residues. The germline gives CDR1 SNHLY, CDR2 FYNNEI.

The chain uses TRBV4-3 and TRBJ2-1, with TRBD2 as a possible D gene (5 bases). V lost 0 bases and J lost 8, with 8 bases in between. CDR1 is LGHNA, CDR2 YSLEER, per germline. The CDR3 length is 13 residues. The CDR3 DNA follows: TGCGCCAGCAGCCAAGATGGGAGCGATGAGCAGTTCTTC. The encoded protein is CASSQDGSDEQFF.